This T cell receptor (beta chain) derives from a study of blood T cell repertoires in COVID-19. Study in general: Acute and convalescent COVID-19 samples came from the United States, Italy and Spain.

Clones were sequenced by immunoSEQ multiplex PCR, and TCRdb holds only the in-frame ones, with some missing. The profile covers 210,000 or so clones, with 88% appearing a single time and around 2.8% taken by the ten largest. There are 13 residues in the CDR3. Trimming cost V 10 bases and J 9 bases; bases outside gene matches: 8. Germline CDR1 reads ENHRY; CDR2 reads SYGVKD. This chain joins TRBV10-3 and TRBJ1-6; 8 bases agree with TRBD1. The receptor's source is an older woman with acute or convalescent COVID-19. The specimen was peripheral blood. The CDR3 spells CATGGQGPSPLHF. For the CDR3, the DNA is TGTGCCACCGGCGGACAGGGACCTTCACCCCTCCACTTT.